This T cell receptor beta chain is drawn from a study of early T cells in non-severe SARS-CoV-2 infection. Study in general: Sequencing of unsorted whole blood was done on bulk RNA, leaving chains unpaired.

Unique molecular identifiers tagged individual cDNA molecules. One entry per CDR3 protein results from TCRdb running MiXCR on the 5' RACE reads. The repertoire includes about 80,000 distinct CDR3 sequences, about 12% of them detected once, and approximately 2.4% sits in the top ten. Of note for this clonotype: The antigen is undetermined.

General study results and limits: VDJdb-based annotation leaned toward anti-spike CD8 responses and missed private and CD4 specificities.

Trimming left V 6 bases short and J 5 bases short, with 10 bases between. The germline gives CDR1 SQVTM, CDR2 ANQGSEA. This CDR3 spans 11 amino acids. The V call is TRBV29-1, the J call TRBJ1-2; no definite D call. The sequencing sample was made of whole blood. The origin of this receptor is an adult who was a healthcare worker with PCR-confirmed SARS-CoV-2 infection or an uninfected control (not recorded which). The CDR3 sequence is CSVLADYGYTF. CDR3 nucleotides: TGCAGCGTATTGGCGGATTATGGCTACACCTTC.